The source of this T cell receptor (beta chain) is a study of shared clonotypes between healthy human individuals. As regards this clone: Its antigen is unidentified. Other DNA sequences in the sample encode the same CDR3.

None of the donors, who were healthy HIV-negative adults, had recently had acute infections or vaccinations. CDR1 and CDR2 from the germline V gene are MDHEN and SYDVKM. The CDR3 consists of 12 residues. V lost 6 bases, J lost 5 bases, and 7 bases lay in between. In the authors' workflow: Filtering differed for immunoSEQ, which gave only junction sequences without quality scores. Profiling relied on immunoSEQ multiplex PCR, and the TCRdb table lists in-frame clones only, not all of them. The V and J calls and clone size are taken from that table; D and trimming were inferred from the DNA. The sample records over 850,000 clones, about four fifths being singletons. Regarding the study as a whole: Generally, naive subsets came out with larger estimated richness than memory subsets.

The source of this sequence is a man between 18 and 29 years old in good health. Some clones in this sample may be carry-over from other donors' samples. The sample was memory CD4+ T cells from PBMCs. The subset here: CD45RA-negative fraction. V and J are TRBV28 and TRBJ1-4; D is unresolved. The CDR3 is CASSPLNEKLFF. CDR3 sequence (DNA): TGTGCCAGCAGCCCTCTGAATGAAAAACTGTTTTTT.